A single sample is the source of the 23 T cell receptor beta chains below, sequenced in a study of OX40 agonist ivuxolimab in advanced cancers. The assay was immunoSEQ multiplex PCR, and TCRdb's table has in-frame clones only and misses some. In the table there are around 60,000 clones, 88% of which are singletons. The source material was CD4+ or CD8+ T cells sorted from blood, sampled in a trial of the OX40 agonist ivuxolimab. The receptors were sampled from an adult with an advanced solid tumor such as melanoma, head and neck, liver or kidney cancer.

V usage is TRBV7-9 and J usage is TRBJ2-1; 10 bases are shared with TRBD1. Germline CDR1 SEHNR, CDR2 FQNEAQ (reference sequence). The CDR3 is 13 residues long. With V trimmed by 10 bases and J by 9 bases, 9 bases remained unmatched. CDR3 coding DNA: TGTGCCACTCGGGACAGGGGAACAGCTGAGCAGTTCTTC. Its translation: CATRDRGTAEQFF.

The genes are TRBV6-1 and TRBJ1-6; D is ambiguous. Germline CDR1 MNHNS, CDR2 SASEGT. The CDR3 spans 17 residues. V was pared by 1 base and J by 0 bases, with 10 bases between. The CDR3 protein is CASSEVVMSSYNSPLHF. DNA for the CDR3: TGTGCCAGCAGTGAAGTAGTCATGAGCTCCTATAATTCACCCCTCCACTTT.

The CDR3 region is CASSLTGGPTDTQYF. The DNA of the CDR3 is TGCGCCAGCAGCTTAACAGGGGGCCCCACAGATACGCAGTATTTT. The chain links TRBV5-1 to TRBJ2-3; 9 bases line up with TRBD1. Losses at the gene ends were 2 bases for V and 2 bases for J; bases not matched to a gene: 3. The V gene's germline CDR1 is SGHRS and CDR2 YFSETQ. This CDR3 has 15 amino acids.

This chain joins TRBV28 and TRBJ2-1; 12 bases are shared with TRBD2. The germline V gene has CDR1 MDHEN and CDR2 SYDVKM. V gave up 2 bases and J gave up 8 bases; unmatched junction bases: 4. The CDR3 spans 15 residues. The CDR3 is CASSLTSGRRDEQFF. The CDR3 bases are TGTGCCAGCAGTTTAACTAGCGGGAGGCGCGATGAGCAGTTCTTC.

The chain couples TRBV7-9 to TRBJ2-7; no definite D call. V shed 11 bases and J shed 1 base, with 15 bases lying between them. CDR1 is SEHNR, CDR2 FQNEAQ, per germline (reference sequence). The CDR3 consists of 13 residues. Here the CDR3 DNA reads TGTGCCGGTGGTGGGCGGAAATCCTACGAGCAGTACTTC. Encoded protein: CAGGGRKSYEQYF. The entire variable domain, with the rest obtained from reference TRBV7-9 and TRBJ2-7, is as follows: DTGVSQNPRHKITKRGQNVTFRCDPISEHNRLYWYRQTLGQGPEFLTYFQNEAQLEKSRLLSDRFSAERPKGSFSTLEIQRTEQGDSAMYLCAGGGRKSYEQYFGPGTRLTVT.

DNA for the CDR3: TGTGCCTGGAGACGCGGTAGAAGTGGCACAGATACGCAGTATTTT. Translating gives CAWRRGRSGTDTQYF. The chain has TRBV30 and TRBJ2-3; D is ambiguous. The CDR3 is 15 residues long. V lost 3 bases, J lost 1 base, and 14 bases lay in between. Germline CDR1 reads GTSNPN; CDR2 reads SVGIG (reference sequence).

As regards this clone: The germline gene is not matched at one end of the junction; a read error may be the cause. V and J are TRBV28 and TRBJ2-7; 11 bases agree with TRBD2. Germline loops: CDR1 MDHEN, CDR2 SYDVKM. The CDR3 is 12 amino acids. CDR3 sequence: CASSLLAGGLNF. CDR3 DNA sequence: TGTGCCAGCAGTTTACTAGCGGGAGGTTTGAACTTC.

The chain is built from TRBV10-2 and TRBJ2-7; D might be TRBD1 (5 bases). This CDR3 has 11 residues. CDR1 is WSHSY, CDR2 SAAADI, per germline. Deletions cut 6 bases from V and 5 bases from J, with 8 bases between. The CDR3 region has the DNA TGCGCCAGCAGCCAGGGTCACGAGCAGTACTTC. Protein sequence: CASSQGHEQYF.

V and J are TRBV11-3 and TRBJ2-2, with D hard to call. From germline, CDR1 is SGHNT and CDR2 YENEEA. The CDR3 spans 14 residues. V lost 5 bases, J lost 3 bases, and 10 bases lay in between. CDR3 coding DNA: TGTGCCAGCAGCCCACTTCGGGACACCGGGGAGCTGTTTTTT. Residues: CASSPLRDTGELFF. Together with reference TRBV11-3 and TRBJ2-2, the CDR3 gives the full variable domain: EAGVVQSPRYKIIEKKQPVAFWCNPISGHNTLYWYLQNLGQGPELLIRYENEEAVDDSQLPKDRFSAERLKGVDSTLKIQPAELGDSAVYLCASSPLRDTGELFFGEGSRLTVL.

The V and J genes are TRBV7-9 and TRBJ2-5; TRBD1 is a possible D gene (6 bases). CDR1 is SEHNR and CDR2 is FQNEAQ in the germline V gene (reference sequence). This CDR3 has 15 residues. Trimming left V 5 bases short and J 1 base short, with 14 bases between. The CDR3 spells CASSPPWTVQETQYF. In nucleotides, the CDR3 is TGTGCCAGCAGCCCACCCTGGACAGTCCAAGAGACCCAGTACTTC.

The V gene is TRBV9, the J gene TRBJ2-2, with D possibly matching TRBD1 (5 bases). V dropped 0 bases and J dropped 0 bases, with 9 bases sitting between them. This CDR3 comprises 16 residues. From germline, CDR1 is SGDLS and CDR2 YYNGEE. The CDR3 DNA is TGTGCCAGCAGCGTAGCGACAGATCCGAACACCGGGGAGCTGTTTTTT. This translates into CASSVATDPNTGELFF.

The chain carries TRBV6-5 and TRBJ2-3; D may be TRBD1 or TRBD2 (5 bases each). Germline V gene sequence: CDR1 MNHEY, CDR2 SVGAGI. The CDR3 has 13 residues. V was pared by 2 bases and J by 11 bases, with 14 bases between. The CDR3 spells CASSYRDGNRQYF. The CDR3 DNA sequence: TGTGCCAGCAGTTACCGGGACGGAAACAGGCAGTATTTT.

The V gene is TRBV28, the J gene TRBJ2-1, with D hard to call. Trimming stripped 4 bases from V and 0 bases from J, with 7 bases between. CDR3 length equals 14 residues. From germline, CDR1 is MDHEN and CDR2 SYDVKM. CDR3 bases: TGTGCCAGCAGTTGGCCGAACTCCTACAATGAGCAGTTCTTC. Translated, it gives CASSWPNSYNEQFF.

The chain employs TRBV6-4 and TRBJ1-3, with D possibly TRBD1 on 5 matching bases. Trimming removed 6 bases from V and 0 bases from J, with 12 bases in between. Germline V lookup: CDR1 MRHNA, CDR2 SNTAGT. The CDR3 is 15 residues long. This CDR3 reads CASRLRDISGNTIYF. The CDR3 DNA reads TGTGCCAGCAGGCTCAGGGATATCTCTGGAAACACCATATATTTT.

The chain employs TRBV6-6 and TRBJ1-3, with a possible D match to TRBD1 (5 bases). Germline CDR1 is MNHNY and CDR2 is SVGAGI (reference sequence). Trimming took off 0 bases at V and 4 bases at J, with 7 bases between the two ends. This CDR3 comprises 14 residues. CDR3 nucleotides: TGTGCCAGCAGTTACTCGACAGCAGGAAACACCATATATTTT. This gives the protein CASSYSTAGNTIYF.

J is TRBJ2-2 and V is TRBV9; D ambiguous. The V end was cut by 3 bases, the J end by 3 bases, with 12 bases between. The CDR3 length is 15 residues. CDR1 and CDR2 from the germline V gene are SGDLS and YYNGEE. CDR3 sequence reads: CASSEGHWDTGELFF. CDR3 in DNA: TGTGCCAGCAGCGAGGGTCATTGGGACACCGGGGAGCTGTTTTTT.

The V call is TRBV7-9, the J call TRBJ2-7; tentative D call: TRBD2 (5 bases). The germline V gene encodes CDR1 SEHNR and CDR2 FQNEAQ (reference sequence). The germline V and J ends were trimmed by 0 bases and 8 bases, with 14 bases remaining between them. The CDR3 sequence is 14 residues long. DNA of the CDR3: TGTGCCAGCAGCTTAGCTCAAAGCGGTCCTCAGCAGTACTTC. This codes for CASSLAQSGPQQYF.

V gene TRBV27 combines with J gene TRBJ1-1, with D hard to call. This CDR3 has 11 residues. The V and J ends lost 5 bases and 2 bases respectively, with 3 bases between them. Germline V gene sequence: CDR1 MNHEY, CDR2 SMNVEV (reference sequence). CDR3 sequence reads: CASSQNTEAFF. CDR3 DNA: TGTGCCAGCAGTCAAAACACTGAAGCTTTCTTT.

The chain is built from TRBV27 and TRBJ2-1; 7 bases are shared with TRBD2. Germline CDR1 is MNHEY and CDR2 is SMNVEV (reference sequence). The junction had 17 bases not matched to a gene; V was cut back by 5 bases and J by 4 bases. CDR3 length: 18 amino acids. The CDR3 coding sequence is TGTGCCAGCAGTCCAATATCTTATCAGCGGGAAGCGTACAATGAGCAGTTCTTC. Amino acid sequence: CASSPISYQREAYNEQFF.

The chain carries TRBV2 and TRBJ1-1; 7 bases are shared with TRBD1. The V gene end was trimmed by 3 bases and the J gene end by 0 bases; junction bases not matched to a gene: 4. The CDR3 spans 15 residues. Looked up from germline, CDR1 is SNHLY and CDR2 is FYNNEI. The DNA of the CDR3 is TGTGCCAGCAGTGATGAGGGGGCGGTGAACACTGAAGCTTTCTTT. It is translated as CASSDEGAVNTEAFF.

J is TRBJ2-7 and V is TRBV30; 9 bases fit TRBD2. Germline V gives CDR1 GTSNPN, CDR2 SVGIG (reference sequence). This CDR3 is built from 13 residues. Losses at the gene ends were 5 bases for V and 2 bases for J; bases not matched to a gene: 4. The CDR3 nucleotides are TGTGCCTGGGGGCTAGCGGGACCCTACGAGCAGTACTTC. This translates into CAWGLAGPYEQYF.

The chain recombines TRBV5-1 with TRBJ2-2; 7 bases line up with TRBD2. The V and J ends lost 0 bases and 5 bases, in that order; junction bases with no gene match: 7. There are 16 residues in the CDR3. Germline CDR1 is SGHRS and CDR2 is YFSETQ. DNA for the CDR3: TGCGCCAGCAGCTTGGATCCTAGCGGCCTAACCGGGGAGCTGTTTTTT. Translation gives CASSLDPSGLTGELFF.

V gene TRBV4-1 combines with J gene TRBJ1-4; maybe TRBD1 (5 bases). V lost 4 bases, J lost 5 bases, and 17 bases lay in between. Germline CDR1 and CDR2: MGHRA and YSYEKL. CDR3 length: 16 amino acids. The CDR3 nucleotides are TGCGCCAGCAGCCTAATTTCCGGGACGGGAAATGAAAAACTGTTTTTT. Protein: CASSLISGTGNEKLFF.